One and the same sample provided the 32 T cell receptor beta chains below, sequenced in a study of OX40 agonist ivuxolimab in advanced cancers. Method: immunoSEQ multiplex PCR; TCRdb's copy keeps in-frame clones and lacks some. Of about 68,000 clones in the sample, 91% are singletons; the top ten hold around 0.33%. Sample: CD4+ or CD8+ T cells sorted from blood, taken in a trial of the OX40 agonist ivuxolimab. Receptors were obtained from an adult with an advanced solid tumor such as melanoma, head and neck, liver or kidney cancer.

V usage is TRBV2 and J usage is TRBJ2-5, with D perhaps TRBD2 (6 bases). CDR1 and CDR2 from the germline V gene are SNHLY and FYNNEI. CDR3 size: 16 residues. The germline V and J ends were trimmed by 2 bases and 1 base, with 14 bases remaining between them. CDR3: CASSEMEGAIQETQYF. DNA for the CDR3: TGTGCCAGCAGTGAAATGGAGGGCGCCATCCAAGAGACCCAGTACTTC.

The chain carries TRBV7-6 and TRBJ1-2; D ambiguous. Germline lookup yields CDR1 SGHVS and CDR2 FNYEAQ. The CDR3 has 15 residues. V was shortened by 5 bases and J by 0 bases, with 13 bases between the two germline ends. CDR3 amino acids: CASSPEFGTNYGYTF. The CDR3 nucleotides read TGTGCCAGCAGCCCAGAATTTGGGACTAACTATGGCTACACCTTC.

The genes are TRBV5-1 and TRBJ1-1; D is possibly TRBD1 (6 bases). Trimming removed 5 bases from V and 8 bases from J, with 10 bases in between. CDR1 is SGHRS and CDR2 is YFSETQ in the germline V gene. The CDR3 is made up of 11 amino acids. In nucleotides, the CDR3 is TGCGCCAGCAGAGTTGGACAGGAAGCTTTCTTT. This encodes CASRVGQEAFF.

The gene calls are TRBV5-6 and TRBJ2-2, with D tentatively TRBD2 (6 bases). The V end lost 9 bases, the J end lost 9 bases, and 18 bases lay between the germline ends. The CDR3 sequence is 13 residues long. Per germline, CDR1 SGHDT and CDR2 YYEEEE. CDR3 in amino acids: CATRSGGSRELFF. The CDR3 region has the DNA TGTGCCACCAGATCCGGGGGATCCAGGGAGCTGTTTTTT.

The sample holds one count of this clone. The chain recombines TRBV2 with TRBJ1-4; 9 positions match TRBD1. This CDR3 has 19 amino acids. V shed 7 bases, J shed 0 bases, and the junction held 15 bases outside the gene matches. The V gene's germline CDR1 is SNHLY and CDR2 FYNNEI. Here the CDR3 reads CASTRDRVNSPTTNEKLFF. The CDR3 region has the DNA TGTGCCAGCACCCGGGACAGGGTGAACTCCCCCACAACTAATGAAAAACTGTTTTTT.

V and J are TRBV6-6 and TRBJ2-2; perhaps D is TRBD1 or TRBD2 (5 bases each). The germline gives CDR1 MNHNY, CDR2 SVGAGI (reference sequence). With 7 bases removed from V and 4 bases from J, the gap between germline ends came to 13 bases. The CDR3 contains 14 residues. DNA for the CDR3: TGTGCCAGCACCAGAGGGGCCGGCACCGGGGAGCTGTTTTTT. Amino acids: CASTRGAGTGELFF.

This clone was detected only a few times. The chain employs TRBV29-1 and TRBJ2-7, with 10 positions matching TRBD1. The CDR3 extends over 15 amino acids. Germline V gene data show CDR1 as SQVTM and CDR2 as ANQGSEA. V lost 6 bases and J lost 3; bases outside the gene matches: 11. CDR3 DNA sequence: TGCAGCGTAATAAATGATGGGGACAGGGGCTACGAGCAGTACTTC. It is translated as CSVINDGDRGYEQYF.

The CDR3 protein is CASSDLLAGVSGANVLTF. DNA for the CDR3: TGTGCCAGCAGTGATCTACTAGCGGGAGTATCTGGGGCCAACGTCCTGACTTTC. The chain links TRBV2 to TRBJ2-6, with TRBD2 matching 11 bases. The CDR3 extends over 18 amino acids. V shed 3 bases and J 1 base; nucleotides not matched to a gene: 5. Germline CDR1 reads SNHLY; CDR2 reads FYNNEI.

J is TRBJ2-1 and V is TRBV9, with 12 bases lining up with TRBD2. CDR1 and CDR2 from the germline V gene are SGDLS and YYNGEE. The trim removed 3 bases at V and 9 bases at J, leaving 7 bases unmatched. The CDR3 sequence is 15 residues long. As DNA, the CDR3 is TGTGCCAGCAGCGGTGAGGGACTAGCGGGCCTTGAGCAGTTCTTC. Translation: CASSGEGLAGLEQFF.

CDR3 DNA: TGTGCCAGCAGCACAACTCCCTCCGGGACACACGCCTACAATGAGCAGTTCTTC. Translating it yields CASSTTPSGTHAYNEQFF. This chain links TRBV5-5 with TRBJ2-1, with TRBD1 as a possible D gene (6 bases). Looked up from germline, CDR1 is SGHKS and CDR2 is YYEKEE (reference sequence). CDR3 length: 18 residues. Trimming removed 4 bases at V and 2 bases at J, with 22 bases between.

The genes are TRBV7-3 and TRBJ2-1; 7 bases agree with TRBD2. Losses at the gene ends were 5 bases for V and 3 bases for J; bases not matched to a gene: 10. The germline CDR1 and CDR2 sequences are SGHTA and FQGTGA. The length of the CDR3 is 16 residues. The CDR3 loop reads CASSPRGEGLYNEQFF. CDR3 nucleotides: TGTGCCAGCAGCCCCCGGGGGGAGGGCCTCTACAATGAGCAGTTCTTC.

The chain is built from TRBV28 and TRBJ1-2, with 9 nucleotides matching TRBD1. Losses at the gene ends were 4 bases for V and 8 bases for J; bases not matched to a gene: 11. The CDR3 contains 15 residues. CDR1 and CDR2 from the germline V gene are MDHEN and SYDVKM. CDR3 bases: TGTGCCAGCAGTTCAACACGGGGACAGGGTTACGGCTACACCTTC. Translating gives CASSSTRGQGYGYTF.

This chain joins TRBV28 and TRBJ2-6; weak D call: TRBD1 (5 bases). The CDR3 contains 17 residues. Germline CDR1 and CDR2: MDHEN and SYDVKM. With 3 bases removed from V and 0 bases from J, the gap between germline ends came to 12 bases. The DNA for the CDR3 is TGTGCCAGCAGTTTGCCAGGGTTGGGCTCTGGGGCCAACGTCCTGACTTTC. Translated: CASSLPGLGSGANVLTF.

With regard to this clone: Mismatch with germline at one junction end may stem from a read error. This CDR3 reads CASGSTTGTGHF. The CDR3 DNA reads as TGTGCCAGCGGCTCGACGACAGGGACCGGACACTTC. The V call is TRBV6-5, the J call TRBJ2-7; 7 positions agree with TRBD1. The CDR3 is made up of 12 amino acids. Germline V lookup: CDR1 MNHEY, CDR2 SVGAGI.

This chain joins TRBV5-1 and TRBJ2-2; D is uncertain. V was cut by 0 bases and J by 1 base, with 4 bases left in between. Germline CDR1 is SGHRS and CDR2 is YFSETQ. This CDR3 is 14 amino acids long. The CDR3 region is CASSLDVNTGELFF. The CDR3 DNA sequence: TGCGCCAGCAGCTTGGATGTGAACACCGGGGAGCTGTTTTTT.

V gene TRBV7-8 combines with J gene TRBJ2-7; 7 bases are shared with TRBD1. Germline lookup yields CDR1 SGHVS and CDR2 FQNEAQ. After removal of 5 bases from V and 2 bases from J, the junction contained 12 bases not matched to a gene. There are 16 residues in the CDR3. The CDR3 reads CASSGPQGIKTYEQYF. CDR3 sequence (DNA): TGTGCCAGCAGCGGACCACAGGGGATTAAAACCTACGAGCAGTACTTC.

This sequence joins TRBV19 and TRBJ2-7; D tentatively fits TRBD1 or TRBD2 (6 bases each). V was cut by 2 bases and J by 0 bases, with 11 bases left in between. Germline V gene lookup returns CDR1 LNHDA and CDR2 SQIVND (reference sequence). The CDR3 is 15 amino acids. The CDR3 spells CASSIRGEPSYEQYF. The CDR3, as DNA: TGTGCCAGTAGTATAAGGGGGGAGCCCTCCTACGAGCAGTACTTC.

The J gene is TRBJ2-1, the V gene TRBV11-2, with D maybe TRBD2 (6 bases). The CDR3 is 16 residues long. Germline V gene lookup returns CDR1 SGHAT and CDR2 FQNNGV. V was cut by 7 bases and J by 2 bases, with 18 bases left in between. The CDR3, as DNA: TGTGCCAGCACTCGGACGGCGGGAAGGACCTACAATGAGCAGTTCTTC. Translation: CASTRTAGRTYNEQFF.

V is TRBV5-1 and J is TRBJ2-4, with a possible D match to TRBD2 (6 bases). Between the trimmed V and J ends, which lost 3 bases and 0 bases, there was a span of 7 bases. The germline gives CDR1 SGHRS, CDR2 YFSETQ. The CDR3 has 14 amino acids. The CDR3 DNA is TGCGCCAGCAGCTCGGGACTAGCCAAAAACATTCAGTACTTC. This translates into CASSSGLAKNIQYF.

The chain links TRBV7-6 to TRBJ1-1; D not certain. The CDR3 length is 11 residues. Trimming stripped 8 bases from V and 6 bases from J, with 10 bases between. The germline V gene encodes CDR1 SGHVS and CDR2 FNYEAQ. The CDR3 coding sequence is TGTGCCAGCGTAATGTTCGCTGAAGCTTTCTTT. This codes for CASVMFAEAFF.

In DNA form, the CDR3 reads TGCAGCGGGACACCGGGACTAGCCGCCTACAATGAGCAGTTCTTC. Protein sequence: CSGTPGLAAYNEQFF. J is TRBJ2-1 and V is TRBV29-1, with 9 positions matching TRBD2. Per germline, CDR1 SQVTM and CDR2 ANQGSEA. The CDR3 consists of 15 residues. V shed 7 bases and J 2 bases; nucleotides not matched to a gene: 9.

The chain employs TRBV7-2 and TRBJ2-1; the D is unclear. V was clipped by 3 bases and J by 6 bases, with 15 bases between them. This CDR3 region has 15 residues. Germline V gene lookup returns CDR1 SGHTA and CDR2 FQGNSA. DNA of the CDR3: TGTGCCAGCAGCTTTAGGGCAGACGTAGTCAATGAGCAGTTCTTC. Encoded protein: CASSFRADVVNEQFF.

J is TRBJ1-4 and V is TRBV7-6, with a possible D match to TRBD1 (6 bases). CDR3 length equals 12 residues. CDR1 is SGHVS, CDR2 FNYEAQ, per germline. Trimming took 4 bases from V and 8 from J, leaving 8 bases between them. Written as DNA, the CDR3 is TGTGCCAGCAGCTCCGGGACAGAAAAACTGTTTTTT. It specifies CASSSGTEKLFF.

The rearrangement joins TRBV5-1 to TRBJ1-1, with D possibly being TRBD1 (5 bases). Germline CDR1 is SGHRS and CDR2 is YFSETQ. Trimming removed 0 bases at V and 3 bases at J, with 9 bases between. The CDR3 is 14 amino acids. DNA of the CDR3: TGCGCCAGCAGCTTGGGAAGGGGAGACACTGAAGCTTTCTTT. Translating it yields CASSLGRGDTEAFF.

The rearrangement links TRBV4-1 to TRBJ2-3, with a weak D call TRBD1 (6 bases). Deletions cut 0 bases from V and 4 bases from J, with 14 bases between. The CDR3 runs 16 residues. CDR1 and CDR2 from the germline V gene are MGHRA and YSYEKL. Here the CDR3 DNA reads TGCGCCAGCAGCCAAGAGGGGGCGACTCCCGCAGATACGCAGTATTTT. Amino acid sequence: CASSQEGATPADTQYF.

The genes are TRBV4-2 and TRBJ2-5; 11 bases line up with TRBD2. Trimming removed 2 bases from V and 5 bases from J; junction bases left unmatched: 13. Germline-derived CDR1 and CDR2 are LGHNA and YNFKEQ. CDR3 size: 18 residues. The CDR3 bases are TGTGCCAGCAGCCAACAGGGACTAGCGGCGACAAGCGGGGAGACCCAGTACTTC. Translating gives CASSQQGLAATSGETQYF.

The chain couples TRBV11-3 to TRBJ1-2, with TRBD1 matching 7 bases. The CDR3 spans 15 residues. V was clipped by 6 bases and J by 2 bases; unmatched bases: 9. Per germline, CDR1 SGHNT and CDR2 YENEEA. CDR3 nucleotides: TGTGCCAGCAGATATCTCAGGGGGGCGAACTATGGCTACACCTTC. Translating it yields CASRYLRGANYGYTF.

The chain carries TRBV29-1 and TRBJ1-2, with 8 bases fitting TRBD1. Germline V gene sequence: CDR1 SQVTM, CDR2 ANQGSEA. Trimming cost V 0 bases and J 7 bases; bases outside gene matches: 4. The CDR3 totals 13 residues. The DNA for the CDR3 is TGCAGCGTTGAAGAAGGGCAGGGGGCTGGCTACACCTTC. It specifies CSVEEGQGAGYTF.

The chain is built from TRBV7-3 and TRBJ1-2; possibly TRBD1 for D (5 bases). This CDR3 comprises 13 residues. CDR1 and CDR2 from the germline V gene are SGHTA and FQGTGA. V lost 5 bases to trimming and J lost 5 bases, with 12 bases between them. For the CDR3, the DNA is TGTGCCAGCAGCCAGGCGGGGGGATATGGCTACACCTTC. It yields the protein CASSQAGGYGYTF.

V gene TRBV6-5 combines with J gene TRBJ2-1; 10 bases are a match to TRBD1. The CDR3 spans 16 residues. Trimming took 2 bases from V and 9 from J; bases not matched to a gene: 10. CDR1 MNHEY and CDR2 SVGAGI come from the germline V gene. The CDR3 sequence: CASSYPSGTGATEQFF. CDR3 nucleotides: TGTGCCAGCAGTTACCCCTCCGGGACAGGGGCCACTGAGCAGTTCTTC.

The genes are TRBV6-1 and TRBJ1-1, with D possibly being TRBD1 (5 bases). The CDR3 length is 14 residues. V shed 6 bases and J shed 4 bases, with 15 bases lying between them. Germline CDR1 is MNHNS and CDR2 is SASEGT. DNA for the CDR3: TGTGCCAGCAGCGTGACAGATGGGGGCACTGAAGCTTTCTTT. It translates to CASSVTDGGTEAFF.

The rearrangement links TRBV19 to TRBJ2-1; 8 nucleotides agree with TRBD1. V shed 6 bases and J 2 bases; nucleotides not matched to a gene: 3. The length of the CDR3 is 14 residues. The germline V gene encodes CDR1 LNHDA and CDR2 SQIVND (reference sequence). The CDR3 sequence is CASRDRATYNEQFF. The CDR3 bases are TGTGCCAGTAGGGACAGGGCTACCTACAATGAGCAGTTCTTC.